This T cell receptor beta chain was documented in a study of OX40 agonist ivuxolimab in advanced cancers. Study summary: At doses from 0.01 to 10 mg/kg, patients were given intravenous ivuxolimab every 2 weeks.

The table came from immunoSEQ multiplex PCR; TCRdb's copy has only in-frame clones and leaves some out. In the table there are around 76,000 clones, around 85% of which are singletons. Looked up from germline, CDR1 is SGHTA and CDR2 is FQGNSA. The CDR3 spans 18 residues. J lost 4 bases, V lost 4 bases, and 11 bases had no gene match. The chain couples TRBV7-2 to TRBJ2-7; 15 positions agree with TRBD2. This TCR came from an adult with an advanced solid tumor such as melanoma, head and neck, liver or kidney cancer. Material: CD4+ or CD8+ T cells sorted from blood, obtained in a trial of the OX40 agonist ivuxolimab. DNA for the CDR3: TGTGCCAGCAGCTCAAGCCTAGGACTAGCGGGAGGGCCGTACGAGCAGTACTTC. Translating gives CASSSSLGLAGGPYEQYF.